Sequencing of this TCR beta chain was carried out in a study of HIV-infected patients and healthy controls. CDR1 and CDR2 (germline): LNHDA, SQIVND (reference sequence). V lost 7 bases to trimming and J lost 2 bases; unmatched junction nucleotides: 6. CDR3 length equals 14 residues. Each CDR3 protein gets one entry after TCRdb re-called the 5' RACE reads with MiXCR. In the table there are some 70,000 distinct CDR3 sequences, around 21% of which are singletons. This clonotype was seen many times. The sequenced sample was CD4+ T cells from blood. The rearrangement links TRBV19 to TRBJ2-3; 7 bases fit TRBD1. The TCR originated in a human donor in good health. The CDR3 DNA follows: TGTGCCAGTACCCAGGGACAGAACACAGATACGCAGTATTTT. Its translation is CASTQGQNTDTQYF.